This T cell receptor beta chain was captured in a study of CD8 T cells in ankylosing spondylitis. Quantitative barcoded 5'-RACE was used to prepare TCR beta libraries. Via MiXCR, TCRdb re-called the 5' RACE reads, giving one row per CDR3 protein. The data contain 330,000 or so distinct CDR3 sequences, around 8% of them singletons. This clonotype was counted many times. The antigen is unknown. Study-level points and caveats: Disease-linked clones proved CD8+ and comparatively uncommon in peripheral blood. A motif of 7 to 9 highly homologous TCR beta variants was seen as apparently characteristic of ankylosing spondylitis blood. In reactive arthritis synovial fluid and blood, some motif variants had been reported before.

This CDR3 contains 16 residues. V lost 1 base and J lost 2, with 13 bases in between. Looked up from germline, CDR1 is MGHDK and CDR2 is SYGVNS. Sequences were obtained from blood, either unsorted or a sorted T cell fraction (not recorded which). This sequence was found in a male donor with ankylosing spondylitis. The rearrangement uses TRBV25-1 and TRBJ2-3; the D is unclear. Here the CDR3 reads CASSEFVAENTDTQYF. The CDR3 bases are TGTGCCAGCAGTGAATTCGTTGCGGAGAACACAGATACGCAGTATTTT.